The subject of this entry is one TCR beta chain. Here immunoSEQ multiplex PCR was the method, and the copy in TCRdb shows in-frame clones only, minus some. The repertoire holds approximately 70,000 clones, around 77% seen once, with about 17% in the top ten. The source of the sample is a study of radiotherapy plus CTLA-4 blockade in lung cancer. Study in general: Disease control was seen in approximately 31% of patients, objective responses in 18%.

Between the trimmed V and J ends, which lost 0 bases and 3 bases, there was a span of 11 bases. The length of the CDR3 is 15 residues. CDR1 and CDR2 from the germline V gene are LGHNA and YSLEER. The V call is TRBV4-3, the J call TRBJ1-2, with D perhaps TRBD1 (6 bases). The TCR comes from a human donor with non-small cell lung cancer whose response to radiotherapy plus ipilimumab could not be evaluated. Some clones in this sample may be carry-over from other donors' samples. Here the sequenced sample was peripheral blood, taken from a patient treated with radiotherapy plus ipilimumab. The CDR3 sequence is CASSQDGGAHYGYTF. CDR3 nucleotides: TGCGCCAGCAGCCAAGACGGGGGGGCCCACTATGGCTACACCTTC.